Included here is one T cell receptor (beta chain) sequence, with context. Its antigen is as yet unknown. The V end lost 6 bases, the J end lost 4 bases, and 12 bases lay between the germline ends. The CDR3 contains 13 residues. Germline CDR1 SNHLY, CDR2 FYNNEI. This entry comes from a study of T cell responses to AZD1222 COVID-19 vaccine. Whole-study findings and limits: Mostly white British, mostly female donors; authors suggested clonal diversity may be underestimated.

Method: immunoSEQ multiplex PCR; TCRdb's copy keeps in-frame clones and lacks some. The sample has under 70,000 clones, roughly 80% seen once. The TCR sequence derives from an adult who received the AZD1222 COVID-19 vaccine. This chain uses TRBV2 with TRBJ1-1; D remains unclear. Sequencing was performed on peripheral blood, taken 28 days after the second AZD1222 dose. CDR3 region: CASRNSPSTEAFF. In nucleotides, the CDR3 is TGTGCCAGCAGGAACTCCCCCAGCACTGAAGCTTTCTTT.